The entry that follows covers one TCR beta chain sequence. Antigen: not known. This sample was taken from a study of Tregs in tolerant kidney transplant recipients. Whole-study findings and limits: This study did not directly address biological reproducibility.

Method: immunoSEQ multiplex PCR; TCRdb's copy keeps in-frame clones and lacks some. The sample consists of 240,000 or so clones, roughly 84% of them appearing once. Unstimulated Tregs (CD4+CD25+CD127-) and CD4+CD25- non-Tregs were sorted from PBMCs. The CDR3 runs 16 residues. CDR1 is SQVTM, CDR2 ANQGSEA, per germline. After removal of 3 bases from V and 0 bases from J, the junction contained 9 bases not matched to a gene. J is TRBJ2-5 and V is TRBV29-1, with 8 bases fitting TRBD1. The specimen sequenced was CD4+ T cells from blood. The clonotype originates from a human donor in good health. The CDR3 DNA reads TGCAGCGTTGAGGGACAGGCTCCTTGGTACCAAGAGACCCAGTACTTC. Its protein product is CSVEGQAPWYQETQYF.